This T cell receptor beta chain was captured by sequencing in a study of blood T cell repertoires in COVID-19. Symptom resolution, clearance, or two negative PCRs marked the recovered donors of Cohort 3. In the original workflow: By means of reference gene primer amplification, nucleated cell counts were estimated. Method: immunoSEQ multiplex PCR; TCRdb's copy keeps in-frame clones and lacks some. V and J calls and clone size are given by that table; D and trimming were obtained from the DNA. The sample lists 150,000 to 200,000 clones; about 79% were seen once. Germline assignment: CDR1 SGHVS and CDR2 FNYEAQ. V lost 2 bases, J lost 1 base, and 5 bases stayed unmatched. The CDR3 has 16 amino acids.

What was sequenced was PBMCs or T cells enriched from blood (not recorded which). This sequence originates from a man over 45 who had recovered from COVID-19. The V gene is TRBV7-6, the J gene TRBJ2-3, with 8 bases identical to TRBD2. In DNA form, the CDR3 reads TGTGCCAGCAGCTTACAGGCGGGGGGAGGCACAGATACGCAGTATTTT. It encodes CASSLQAGGGTDTQYF.